The entry below describes one TCR beta chain. The record originates from a study of blood T cell repertoires in COVID-19. Study details: Collection of acute and convalescent COVID-19 samples took place in the United States, Italy and Spain. Nucleic acid was either cDNA or gDNA, and it came from T cells, B-cell-depleted T cells, or PBMCs.

In the study's own analysis: Quantification of nucleated cells was approximated via reference gene primer amplification. TCRdb keeps only in-frame clones here, not all; method: immunoSEQ multiplex PCR. V and J calls and clone size are copied from that table; D and trimming were computed from the DNA. The top ten clones hold more than 1.5% of a sample with about 180,000 clones, roughly 84% of them seen once. The sample comprised peripheral blood. This sequence was found in a human donor in a cohort sampled during active COVID-19.

The CDR3 region has the DNA TGTGCCAGCAGACCCCCCGGACTAATGAGCGACCGGGAGCTGTTTTTT. Amino acids: CASRPPGLMSDRELFF. The V gene is TRBV11-2, the J gene TRBJ2-2, with D possibly matching TRBD2 (6 bases). The CDR3 has 16 amino acids. Looked up from germline, CDR1 is SGHAT and CDR2 is FQNNGV. Between the trimmed V and J ends, which lost 6 bases and 9 bases, there was a span of 23 bases.